The T cell receptor beta chain under discussion was sequenced for a study of shared clonotypes between healthy human individuals. Positive CCR7 selection of CD45RO-negative cells yielded the naive CD8 cells, and terminally differentiated effector memory CD45RA+ cells were excluded. Profiling relied on immunoSEQ multiplex PCR, and the TCRdb table lists in-frame clones only, not all of them. Found here are about 590,000 clones, over 95% of them singletons; the top ten hold approximately 0.1%. Concerning this clone itself: Its target is not known.

Study-level results: Generation probabilities of non-shared clonotypes were lower (relative to those shared by all four donors).

Germline V lookup: CDR1 MNHNS, CDR2 SASEGT. The CDR3 is 18 amino acids. Trimming took 4 bases from V and 4 from J; bases not matched to a gene: 18. This chain links TRBV6-1 with TRBJ1-1; 7 nucleotides line up with TRBD1. Sequencing used naive CD8+ T cells sorted from blood. This clonotype was obtained from a woman in her 30s in good health. DNA for the CDR3: TGTGCCAGCAGTGCCCTCCCCCACGCGACAGGGTTGTCCACTGAAGCTTTCTTT. It yields the protein CASSALPHATGLSTEAFF.